A single TCR beta chain is shown here with its context. The antigen is not known. The source of the sample is a study of T cells in localized non-small cell lung cancer. General study results and limits: Longer overall survival accompanied higher blood T cell density. The study sequenced only one region of the tumor. As a result, intratumor heterogeneity could not be excluded and remains possible. T cell clonality was highest in uninvolved adjacent lung, above tumor. There were a median 57 of the top 100 tumor clones appearing in adjacent lung.

Trimming shortened V by 0 bases and J by 8 bases, and 5 bases separated the two germline ends. The germline V gene encodes CDR1 SNHLY and CDR2 FYNNEI. The CDR3 loop spans 12 amino acids. Some clones are missing from TCRdb's copy, which holds only in-frame ones; the method was immunoSEQ multiplex PCR. The sample records about 61,000 clones, roughly 90% being singletons. V gene TRBV2 combines with J gene TRBJ2-1, with D hard to call. The sequence derives from a man aged 40 to 70 with stage I squamous cell lung carcinoma. Sequenced material: peripheral blood, taken before any cancer treatment. CDR3: CASSEAWDEQFF. Here the CDR3 DNA reads TGTGCCAGCAGTGAAGCGTGGGATGAGCAGTTCTTC.